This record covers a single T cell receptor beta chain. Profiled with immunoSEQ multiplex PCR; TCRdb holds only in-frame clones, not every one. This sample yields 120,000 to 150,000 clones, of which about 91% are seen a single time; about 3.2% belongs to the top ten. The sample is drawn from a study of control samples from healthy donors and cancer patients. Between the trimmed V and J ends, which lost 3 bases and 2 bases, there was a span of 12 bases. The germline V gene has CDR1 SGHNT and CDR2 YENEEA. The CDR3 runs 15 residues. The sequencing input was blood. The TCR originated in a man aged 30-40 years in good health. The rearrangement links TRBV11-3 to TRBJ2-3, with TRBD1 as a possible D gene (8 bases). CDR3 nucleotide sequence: TGTGCCAGCAGCTTGACAGGGGACTACACAGATACGCAGTATTTT. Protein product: CASSLTGDYTDTQYF.